The text below deals with one T cell receptor beta chain. The antigen is not known. CDR1 KGHSH and CDR2 LQKENI come from the germline V gene. The CDR3 has 16 amino acids. V lost 3 bases, J lost 1 base, and 3 bases stayed unmatched. These data originate in a study of cytomegalovirus exposure and HLA in healthy donors. Study-level points and caveats: In an earlier analysis, most TCR beta V segments were productive about 87% or about 30% of the time. Reported results showed that the classifier diagnosed cytomegalovirus status with high specificity and sensitivity.

The PCR employed 60 Vbeta primers together with 13 Jbeta primers. Study processing details: A later analysis tallied roughly 77 million unique TCR beta chains, around 11 million of them shared. TCRdb's copy holds only in-frame clones and misses some; the assay was immunoSEQ multiplex PCR. That table gives V, J and clone size, and the DNA gave D and trimming. The sample lists 85,000 to 90,000 clones; about 90% were seen once. Specimen: PBMCs. This chain links TRBV18 with TRBJ2-6; 7 bases map to TRBD1. This receptor was taken from a man aged 18-30 years in good health and CMV-seronegative. The CDR3 here is CASSPKTGSGANVLTF. The CDR3 DNA sequence: TGTGCCAGCTCACCCAAGACAGGGTCTGGGGCCAACGTCCTGACTTTC.